Each of the 23 T cell receptor beta chains below was sequenced from the same sample in a study of CD8 T cells in Susac syndrome (dated by TCRdb to between 2019 and 2020). The library was built by means of the immunoSEQ multiplex PCR assay. RNA was extracted with the RNeasy kit and roughly 0.45 to 1 ug was reverse transcribed using random hexamers. TCRdb reanalyzed the raw reads on its own, using fastp at Q25 for trimming and MiXCR for clone calling, and kept in-frame beta chains. For every CDR3 protein sequence, its rows merge into one entry that carries the most common genes and DNA. This sample holds around 150,000 distinct CDR3 sequences; 95% were observed only once. The ten largest clones take up approximately 0.13% of the sample. Sequenced input: CD4+ T cells from PBMCs. The receptors were sampled from a human donor with Susac syndrome.

The chain links TRBV5-1 to TRBJ2-1, with TRBD2 matching 9 bases. This CDR3 spans 18 amino acids. Germline CDR1 is SGHRS and CDR2 is YFSETQ. J lost 0 bases, V lost 1 base, and 8 bases had no gene match. The DNA for the CDR3 is TGCGCCAGCAGCTTGTATTTAGCGGGGGCGAGCTCCTACAATGAGCAGTTCTTC. This sequence encodes CASSLYLAGASSYNEQFF.

This CDR3 is CASRPRWVRETQYF. The CDR3 DNA follows: TGTGCCAGCAGGCCCCGGTGGGTGAGGGAGACCCAGTACTTC. The chain employs TRBV28 and TRBJ2-5; D is unresolved. V was trimmed by 6 bases and J by 5 bases, leaving 16 bases between them. The CDR3 is made up of 14 amino acids. Germline assignment: CDR1 MDHEN and CDR2 SYDVKM. Full variable domain (outside the CDR3, taken from reference TRBV28 and TRBJ2-5): DVKVTQSSRYLVKRTGEKVFLECVQDMDHENMFWYRQDPGLGLRLIYFSYDVKMKEKGDIPEGYSVSREKKERFSLILESASTNQTSMYLCASRPRWVRETQYFGPGTRLLVL.

The count of this clonotype is one. V and J are TRBV4-1 and TRBJ2-1; no definite D call. CDR1 is MGHRA, CDR2 YSYEKL, per germline. There are 14 residues in the CDR3. V lost 2 bases and J lost 14, with 19 bases in between. This CDR3 is CASSQPLYNLWKFF. The CDR3, as DNA: TGCGCCAGCAGCCAACCCCTTTATAATCTCTGGAAGTTCTTC.

The chain recombines TRBV4-1 with TRBJ2-4; the D is unclear. The CDR3 extends over 17 amino acids. CDR1 is MGHRA and CDR2 is YSYEKL in the germline V gene. The germline V and J ends were trimmed by 1 base and 0 bases, with 13 bases remaining between them. CDR3 region: CASSQAPDQLAKNIQYF. For the CDR3, the DNA is TGCGCCAGCAGCCAAGCCCCTGACCAGCTAGCCAAAAACATTCAGTACTTC.

This clonotype came up once. The chain joins TRBV6-2 or TRBV6-3 to TRBJ1-3, with unresolved D. Trimming shortened V by 2 bases and J by 8 bases, and 16 bases separated the two germline ends. This CDR3 region has 15 residues. Germline loops: CDR1 MNHEY, CDR2 SVGEGT. The CDR3 DNA sequence: TGTGCCAGCAGTTACCTCGGACGCGGTGGGGACACCATATATTTT. As protein: CASSYLGRGGDTIYF.

V is TRBV29-1 and J is TRBJ2-3, with a weak D call TRBD2 (6 bases). The CDR3 runs 13 residues. Trimming removed 4 bases at V and 2 bases at J, with 10 bases between. Germline V gene sequence: CDR1 SQVTM, CDR2 ANQGSEA. CDR3 loop: CSVGDSITDTQYF. CDR3 nucleotide sequence: TGCAGCGTTGGGGACTCAATCACAGATACGCAGTATTTT.

The rearrangement joins TRBV4-1 to TRBJ2-7; 7 positions agree with TRBD1. Germline-derived CDR1 and CDR2 are MGHRA and YSYEKL. V was pared by 1 base and J by 2 bases, with 5 bases of the junction left unmatched. The CDR3 sequence is 15 residues long. The CDR3 protein is CASSQVKGAAYEQYF. The CDR3 DNA sequence: TGCGCCAGCAGCCAAGTGAAGGGGGCCGCCTACGAGCAGTACTTC.

V gene TRBV29-1 combines with J gene TRBJ2-7, with D perhaps matching TRBD1 (6 bases). The germline V gene encodes CDR1 SQVTM and CDR2 ANQGSEA. The CDR3 spans 15 residues. V was cut by 3 bases and J by 0 bases, with 15 bases left in between. CDR3 DNA: TGCAGCGTTGAGTCGACAGGAATCCTCTCCTACGAGCAGTACTTC. Translation gives CSVESTGILSYEQYF.

The J gene is TRBJ2-3, the V gene TRBV30; 9 bases fit TRBD1. There are 14 residues in the CDR3. Unmatched junction bases numbered 6, after V lost 6 bases and J lost 2 bases. Germline V CDR1 and CDR2: GTSNPN, SVGIG (reference sequence). CDR3 DNA sequence: TGTGCCTGCCAGACAGGGGGAAACACAGATACGCAGTATTTT. It is translated as CACQTGGNTDTQYF. Full variable domain (rest looked up from reference TRBV30 and TRBJ2-3): SQTIHQWPATLVQPVGSPLSLECTVEGTSNPNLYWYRQAAGRGLQLLFYSVGIGQISSEVPQNLSASRPQDRQFILSSKKLLLSDSGFYLCACQTGGNTDTQYFGPGTRLTVL.

CDR3 in DNA: TGCAGTGCGAGACCTGGACAGCCTCTAGCCAAAAACATTCAGTACTTC. Translation: CSARPGQPLAKNIQYF. The gene calls are TRBV20-1 and TRBJ2-4; tentative D call: TRBD1 (6 bases). This CDR3 has 16 amino acids. Germline V gene lookup returns CDR1 DFQATT and CDR2 SNEGSKA (reference sequence). Trimming stripped 6 bases from V and 0 bases from J, with 18 bases between.

The chain couples TRBV3-1 to TRBJ1-6; D is unresolved. The CDR3 spans 16 residues. Trimming took 2 bases from V and 14 from J, leaving 22 bases between them. CDR1 is LGHDT, CDR2 YNNKEL, per germline (reference sequence). In DNA, the CDR3 is TGTGCCAGCAGCCAACGACGGGGTTCCCGGAATTCGGCCCTCCACTTT. This sequence encodes CASSQRRGSRNSALHF. Full variable domain (missing parts from reference TRBV3-1 and TRBJ1-6): DTAVSQTPKYLVTQMGNDKSIKCEQNLGHDTMYWYKQDSKKFLKIMFSYNNKELIINETVPNRFSPKSPDKAHLNLHINSLELGDSAVYFCASSQRRGSRNSALHFGNGTRLTVT.

The V gene is TRBV11-2, the J gene TRBJ2-4; D not resolved. Per germline, CDR1 SGHAT and CDR2 FQNNGV. CDR3 length: 11 amino acids. V lost 1 base and J 8 bases, leaving 3 bases between the germline ends. CDR3 coding DNA: TGTGCCAGCAGCTTAGCGGACATTCAGTACTTC. This gives the protein CASSLADIQYF.

This clonotype occurred once. The gene calls are TRBV7-9 and TRBJ2-7, with a weak D call TRBD1 (6 bases). V was cut by 1 base and J by 2 bases, with 12 bases left in between. CDR1 is SEHNR and CDR2 is FQNEAQ in the germline V gene (reference sequence). The CDR3 totals 15 residues. CDR3 coding DNA: TGTGCCAGCAGCTTAGGTGCAGGGGAGACCTACGAGCAGTACTTC. Its protein product is CASSLGAGETYEQYF. The whole variable domain, remainder taken from reference TRBV7-9 and TRBJ2-7, is DTGVSQNPRHKITKRGQNVTFRCDPISEHNRLYWYRQTLGQGPEFLTYFQNEAQLEKSRLLSDRFSAERPKGSFSTLEIQRTEQGDSAMYLCASSLGAGETYEQYFGPGTRLTVT.

CDR3 region: CSAPLGGSGSDTQYF. The DNA of the CDR3 is TGCAGTGCCCCATTAGGGGGTAGCGGGTCAGATACGCAGTATTTT. This chain uses TRBV20-1 with TRBJ2-3, with D possibly matching TRBD2 (7 bases). V was pared by 6 bases and J by 4 bases, with 20 bases between. From germline, CDR1 is DFQATT and CDR2 SNEGSKA (reference sequence). The CDR3 runs 15 residues.

The gene calls are TRBV20-1 and TRBJ1-1; tentative D call: TRBD1 (6 bases). The V gene's germline CDR1 is DFQATT and CDR2 SNEGSKA (reference sequence). Trimming cost V 5 bases and J 6 bases, with 16 bases left between them. CDR3 length: 13 residues. The chain's CDR3 is CSAPKGRGAEAFF. Here the CDR3 DNA reads TGCAGTGCTCCTAAGGGGAGGGGGGCTGAAGCTTTCTTT.

DNA of the CDR3: TGCGCCAGCAGTCGACCGGGACCTGAGACTTTCTTT. It is translated as CASSRPGPETFF. The chain recombines TRBV5-1 with TRBJ1-1; D may be TRBD1 (5 bases). The CDR3 totals 12 residues. The V end was cut by 5 bases, the J end by 12 bases, with 17 bases between. Germline CDR1 is SGHRS and CDR2 is YFSETQ. Complete variable domain (other parts from reference TRBV5-1 and TRBJ1-1): KAGVTQTPRYLIKTRGQQVTLSCSPISGHRSVSWYQQTPGQGLQFLFEYFSETQRNKGNFPGRFSGRQFSNSRSEMNVSTLELGDSALYLCASSRPGPETFFGQGTRLTVV.

This clonotype was seen just once. This rearrangement joins TRBV29-1 to TRBJ2-1; 11 bases are shared with TRBD1. Germline V gives CDR1 SQVTM, CDR2 ANQGSEA. The CDR3 loop spans 15 amino acids. After removal of 7 bases from V and 6 bases from J, the junction contained 11 bases not matched to a gene. The CDR3 is CSALLGTGGSNEQFF. DNA of the CDR3: TGCAGCGCCTTGCTAGGGACAGGGGGGTCCAATGAGCAGTTCTTC.

The genes are TRBV9 and TRBJ2-5; 11 bases are a match to TRBD1. V lost 2 bases to trimming and J lost 5 bases; unmatched junction nucleotides: 5. The CDR3 extends over 15 amino acids. CDR1 is SGDLS and CDR2 is YYNGEE in the germline V gene. The CDR3 reads CASSVGDRGSETQYF. The CDR3 nucleotides are TGTGCCAGCAGCGTGGGGGACAGGGGGAGCGAGACCCAGTACTTC.

This chain connects TRBV18 to TRBJ2-7; 9 nucleotides match TRBD1. Germline trimming cut 3 bases from V and 3 bases from J; bases unmatched to any gene: 6. The germline CDR1 and CDR2 sequences are KGHSH and LQKENI. CDR3 length equals 15 residues. This CDR3 is CASSPPGQGIYEQYF. Here the CDR3 DNA reads TGTGCCAGCTCACCGCCGGGACAGGGAATCTACGAGCAGTACTTC.

The chain uses TRBV30 and TRBJ2-7, with D perhaps given as TRBD1 or TRBD2 (5 bases each). The V gene lost 0 bases and the J gene lost 0 bases, with 18 bases spanning the gap. Germline V gives CDR1 GTSNPN, CDR2 SVGIG (reference sequence). This CDR3 has 17 residues. CDR3 sequence: CAWSVRGGQGVSYEQYF. Here the CDR3 DNA reads TGTGCCTGGAGTGTACGTGGCGGGCAGGGCGTCTCCTACGAGCAGTACTTC. The full variable domain, its missing parts supplied by reference TRBV30 and TRBJ2-7, is SQTIHQWPATLVQPVGSPLSLECTVEGTSNPNLYWYRQAAGRGLQLLFYSVGIGQISSEVPQNLSASRPQDRQFILSSKKLLLSDSGFYLCAWSVRGGQGVSYEQYFGPGTRLTVT.

V is TRBV29-1 and J is TRBJ1-5, with a weak D call TRBD1 (6 bases). The germline gives CDR1 SQVTM, CDR2 ANQGSEA. The V end lost 5 bases, the J end lost 0 bases, and 20 bases lay between the germline ends. CDR3 length: 17 residues. The CDR3: CSVPGTPGGRSNQPQHF. The DNA for the CDR3 is TGCAGCGTTCCCGGGACACCGGGTGGTCGTAGCAATCAGCCCCAGCATTTT. The whole variable domain, remainder taken from reference TRBV29-1 and TRBJ1-5, is SAVISQKPSRDICQRGTSLTIQCQVDSQVTMMFWYRQQPGQSLTLIATANQGSEATYESGFVIDKFPISRPNLTFSTLTVSNMSPEDSSIYLCSVPGTPGGRSNQPQHFGDGTRLSIL.

The chain is built from TRBV7-9 and TRBJ1-2, with D possibly TRBD1 on 5 matching bases. Germline loops: CDR1 SEHNR, CDR2 FQNEAQ (reference sequence). The CDR3 has 14 amino acids. Trimming took off 1 base at V and 2 bases at J, with 8 bases between the two ends. The CDR3 reads CASSLDRPNYGYTF. The CDR3 coding sequence is TGTGCCAGCAGCTTAGACAGGCCGAACTATGGCTACACCTTC.

This clonotype occurred a few times. V gene TRBV12-3 or TRBV12-4 combines with J gene TRBJ2-7; possible D gene TRBD1, 6 bases. The CDR3 consists of 13 residues. The germline V and J ends were trimmed by 3 bases and 3 bases, with 9 bases remaining between them. CDR3 in DNA: TGTGCCAGCAGTTTTGGGGGCCGCTACGAGCAGTACTTC. It translates to CASSFGGRYEQYF.